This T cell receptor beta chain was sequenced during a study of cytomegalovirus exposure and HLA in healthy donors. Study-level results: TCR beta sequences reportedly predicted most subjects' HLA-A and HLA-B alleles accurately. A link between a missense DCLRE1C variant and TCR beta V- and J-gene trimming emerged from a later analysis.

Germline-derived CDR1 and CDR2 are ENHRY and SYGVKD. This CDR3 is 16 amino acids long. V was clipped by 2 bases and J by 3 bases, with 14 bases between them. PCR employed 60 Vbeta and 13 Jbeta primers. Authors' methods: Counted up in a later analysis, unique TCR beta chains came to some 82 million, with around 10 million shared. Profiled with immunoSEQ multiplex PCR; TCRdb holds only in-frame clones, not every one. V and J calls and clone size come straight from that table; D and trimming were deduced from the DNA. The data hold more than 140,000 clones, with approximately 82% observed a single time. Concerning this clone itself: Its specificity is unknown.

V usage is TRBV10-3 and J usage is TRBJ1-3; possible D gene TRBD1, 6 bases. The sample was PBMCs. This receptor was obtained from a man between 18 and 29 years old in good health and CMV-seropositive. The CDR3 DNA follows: TGTGCCATCAGTGAGACTCAGGGGCGGAGTGGAAACACCATATATTTT. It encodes CAISETQGRSGNTIYF.